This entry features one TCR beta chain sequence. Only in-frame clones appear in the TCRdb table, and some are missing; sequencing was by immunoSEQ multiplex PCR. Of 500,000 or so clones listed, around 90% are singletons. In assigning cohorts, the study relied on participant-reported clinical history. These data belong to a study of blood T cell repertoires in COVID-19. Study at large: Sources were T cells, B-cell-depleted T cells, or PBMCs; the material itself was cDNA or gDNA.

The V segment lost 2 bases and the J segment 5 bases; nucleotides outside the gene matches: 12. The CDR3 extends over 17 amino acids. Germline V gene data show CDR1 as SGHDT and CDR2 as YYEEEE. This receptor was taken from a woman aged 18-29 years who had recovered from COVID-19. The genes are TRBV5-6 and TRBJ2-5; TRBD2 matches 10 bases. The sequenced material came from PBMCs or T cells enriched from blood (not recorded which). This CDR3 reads CASSFGRLAGGGETQYF. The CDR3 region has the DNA TGTGCCAGCAGCTTTGGCCGACTAGCGGGCGGAGGGGAGACCCAGTACTTC.